This paragraph covers one T cell receptor beta chain sequence. These data belong to a study of control samples from healthy donors and cancer patients. This CDR3 region has 19 residues. In germline, CDR1 is MDHEN, CDR2 SYDVKM. Losses at the gene ends were 6 bases for V and 3 bases for J; bases not matched to a gene: 19. Sequencing was performed with immunoSEQ multiplex PCR; in TCRdb, only in-frame clones are kept and a portion is missing. Its table lists about 190,000 clones. Input material: blood. The TCR was taken from a woman aged 25-40 years in good health. V is TRBV28 and J is TRBJ1-1; 10 bases fit TRBD1. The CDR3 DNA reads as TGTGCCAGCAGCCCGTTAAATCCGGGACAGGGGACTTCGGACACTGAAGCTTTCTTT. It codes for CASSPLNPGQGTSDTEAFF.